In this sample, the clone carrying this T cell receptor beta chain turned up once. The CDR3 contains 14 residues. V was clipped by 5 bases and J by 5 bases, with 16 bases between them. Germline V gene sequence: CDR1 ENHRY, CDR2 SYGVKD. Samples underwent the assay at deep level. Sequencing of unsorted PBMC DNA was carried out using ten immunoSEQ deep assay plates. Clones were read by immunoSEQ multiplex PCR, and TCRdb kept only the in-frame ones, dropping some. The sample contains 450,000 to 500,000 clones, around 85% of which appear only once. The data were taken from a study of shared clonotypes between healthy human individuals. Donors had no recently reported acute infections or vaccinations and were HIV-negative. In unsorted samples, genomic DNA was obtained using around 100 million PBMCs.

V gene TRBV10-3 combines with J gene TRBJ2-7; a possible D gene is TRBD1 (5 bases). The receptor was isolated from a woman aged 40 to 50 in good health. Some clones in this sample may be carry-over from other donors' samples. The sequenced material came from PBMCs. In nucleotides, the CDR3 is TGTGCCATCAGTTCTCACAAGGGGCCCCACGAGCAGTACTTC. This encodes CAISSHKGPHEQYF.